Listed below are T cell receptor beta chains from one sample, sequenced in a study of shared clonotypes between healthy human individuals. The data were produced by immunoSEQ multiplex PCR, yet TCRdb's version contains in-frame clones alone and is incomplete. Of about 2 million clones listed, about 95% are singletons. Specimen: naive CD8+ T cells sorted from blood. The receptors originated from a man younger than 35 in good health. Both conserved end residues are part of each CDR3. Each record gives: clone size, V gene, J gene, D gene, CDR3 DNA, CDR3 protein. A D gene is named only where the DNA matches it firmly. A row's size may be missing; if present it is once, few, many or a size class.

>.|TRBV27|TRBJ2-7|TRBD2
TGTGCCAGCAGTTTATCGTCCCTGGGAGGGCACGAGCAGTACTTC
CASSLSSLGGHEQYF
>once|TRBV7-9|TRBJ1-1|TRBD1
TGTGCCAGCAGTTCCTTAGGGACAGGCCTGAACACTGAAGCTTTCTTT
CASSSLGTGLNTEAFF
>.|TRBV5-4|TRBJ2-1|TRBD2
TGTGCCAGCAGCTTGTGGGGACGAATGGCGGGGGAGAGGGGTAACAATGAGCAGTTCTTC
CASSLWGRMAGERGNNEQFF
>once|TRBV2|TRBJ1-4|TRBD1
TGTGCCAGCAGGGGACAGGTTAATGAAAAACTGTTTTTT
CASRGQVNEKLFF
>.|TRBV29-1|TRBJ1-4|.
TGCAGCGTTGAAGACGGAAATAATGAAAAACTGTTTTTT
CSVEDGNNEKLFF
>once|TRBV21-1|TRBJ1-5|.
TGTGCCAGCAGCGGGATCTGGACAGGGGGCGATCAGCCCCAGCATTTT
CASSGIWTGGDQPQHF
>few|TRBV30|TRBJ2-3|.
TGTGCCTGGAGTGTAGGGACTAGCACAGATACGCAGTATTTT
CAWSVGTSTDTQYF
>.|TRBV6-5|TRBJ2-7|.
TGTGCCAGCAGTTACTCGATCGGCTACGAGCAGTACTTC
CASSYSIGYEQYF
>.|TRBV13|TRBJ2-7|.
TGTGCCAGCAGCCGACTGACGGACGAGCAGTACTTC
CASSRLTDEQYF
>.|TRBV25-1|TRBJ1-1|.
TGTGCCAGCAGTGAACTCTACACTGAAGCTTTCTTT
CASSELYTEAFF
>.|TRBV4-1|TRBJ1-1|TRBD1
TGCGCCAGCAGCCCTGGACAGGGTTGGAACACTGAAGCTTTCTTT
CASSPGQGWNTEAFF
>once|TRBV19|TRBJ1-4|.
TGTGCCAGTAGAGGAAGGTCGGATGAAAAACTGTTTTTT
CASRGRSDEKLFF
>.|TRBV15|TRBJ2-5|.
TGTGCCACCGCGCCTGGGGGGGCGGGGGAGACCCAGTACTTC
CATAPGGAGETQYF
>.|TRBV10-3|TRBJ1-1|.
TGTGCCACCATGACAGAGAACACTGAAGCTTTCTTT
CATMTENTEAFF
>.|TRBV7-6|TRBJ2-7|TRBD2
TGTGCCAGCAGCCGGACTAGCGGGAGTAGCTACGAGCAGTACTTC
CASSRTSGSSYEQYF